The T cell receptor beta chain described here comes from a study of blood T cell repertoires in COVID-19. This CDR3 comprises 16 residues. Germline V CDR1 and CDR2: MGHRA, YSYEKL. The V gene end was trimmed by 0 bases and the J gene end by 3 bases; junction bases not matched to a gene: 5. TCRdb's table, derived via immunoSEQ multiplex PCR, lists solely in-frame clones and lacks some. The table lists 250,000 or so clones, approximately 82% of them singletons. Only one count was recorded for this clone. The clonotype originates from a man aged 40-49 years who had recovered from COVID-19. Specimen: peripheral blood. The rearrangement joins TRBV4-1 to TRBJ2-7; 10 positions match TRBD2. This CDR3 reads CASSQDPTSGVYEQYF. The CDR3 DNA follows: TGCGCCAGCAGCCAAGACCCTACTAGCGGGGTCTACGAGCAGTACTTC.